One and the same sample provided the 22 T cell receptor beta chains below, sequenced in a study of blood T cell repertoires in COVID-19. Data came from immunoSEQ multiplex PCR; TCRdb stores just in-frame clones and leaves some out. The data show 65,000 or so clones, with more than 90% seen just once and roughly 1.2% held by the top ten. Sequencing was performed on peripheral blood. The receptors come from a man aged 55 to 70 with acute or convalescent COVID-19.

CDR3: CASTPRGSQPQHF. In DNA, the CDR3 is TGTGCCAGTACCCCCAGGGGAAGTCAGCCCCAGCATTTT. The chain uses TRBV19 and TRBJ1-5, with D possibly matching TRBD1 (6 bases). The CDR3 runs to 13 residues. Deletions cut 7 bases from V and 6 bases from J, with 13 bases between. The germline V gene encodes CDR1 LNHDA and CDR2 SQIVND (reference sequence). Variable domain in full (rest from reference TRBV19 and TRBJ1-5): DGGITQSPKYLFRKEGQNVTLSCEQNLNHDAMYWYRQDPGQGLRLIYYSQIVNDFQKGDIAEGYSVSREKKESFPLTVTSAQKNPTAFYLCASTPRGSQPQHFGDGTRLSIL.

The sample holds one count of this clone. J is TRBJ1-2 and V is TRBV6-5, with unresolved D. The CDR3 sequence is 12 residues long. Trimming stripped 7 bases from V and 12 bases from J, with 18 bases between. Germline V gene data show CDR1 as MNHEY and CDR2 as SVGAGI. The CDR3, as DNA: TGTGCCAGCAAGGTCAGGTCGGGGTCGGACACCTTC. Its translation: CASKVRSGSDTF.

For the CDR3, the DNA is TGTGCCAGCAGCCCCCGGGACATCGGCTACGAGCAGTACTTC. Its translation: CASSPRDIGYEQYF. The rearrangement joins TRBV7-6 to TRBJ2-7; possibly TRBD1 for D (6 bases). Germline CDR1 is SGHVS and CDR2 is FNYEAQ. The CDR3 is 14 residues long. Trimming cost V 5 bases and J 3 bases, with 14 bases left between them.

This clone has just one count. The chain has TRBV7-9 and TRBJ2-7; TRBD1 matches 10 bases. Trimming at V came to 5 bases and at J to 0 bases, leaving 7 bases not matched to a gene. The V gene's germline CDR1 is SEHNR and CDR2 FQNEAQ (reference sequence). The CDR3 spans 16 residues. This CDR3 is CASSKRDRGNSYEQYF. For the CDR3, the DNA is TGTGCCAGCAGCAAGAGGGACAGGGGAAACTCCTACGAGCAGTACTTC.

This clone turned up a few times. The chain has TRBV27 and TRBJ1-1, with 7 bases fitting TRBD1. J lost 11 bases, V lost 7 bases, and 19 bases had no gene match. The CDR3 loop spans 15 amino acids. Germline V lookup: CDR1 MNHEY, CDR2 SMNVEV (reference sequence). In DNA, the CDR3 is TGTGCCAGCATCGCCGGGCCCGGCCGGGACAGAAAGGCTTTCTTT. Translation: CASIAGPGRDRKAFF.

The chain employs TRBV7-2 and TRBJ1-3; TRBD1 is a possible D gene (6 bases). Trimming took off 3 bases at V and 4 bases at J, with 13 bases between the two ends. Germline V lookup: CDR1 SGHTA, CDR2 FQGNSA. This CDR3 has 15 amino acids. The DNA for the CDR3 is TGTGCCAGCAGCTTGGACAGCGGGGCGGGAAACACCATATATTTT. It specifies CASSLDSGAGNTIYF.

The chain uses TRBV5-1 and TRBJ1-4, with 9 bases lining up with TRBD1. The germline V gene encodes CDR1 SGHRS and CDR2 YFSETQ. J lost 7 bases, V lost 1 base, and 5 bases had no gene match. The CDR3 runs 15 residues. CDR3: CASSLRGQGREKLFF. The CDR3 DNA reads TGCGCCAGCAGCTTGAGGGGACAGGGACGTGAAAAACTGTTTTTT.

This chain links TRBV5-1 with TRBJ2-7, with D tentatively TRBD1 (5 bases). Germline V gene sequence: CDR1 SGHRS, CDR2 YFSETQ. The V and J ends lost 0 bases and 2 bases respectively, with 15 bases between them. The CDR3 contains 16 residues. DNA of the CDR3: TGCGCCAGCAGCTTGGGCGGTAAGGGGTCACCCTACGAGCAGTACTTC. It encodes CASSLGGKGSPYEQYF.

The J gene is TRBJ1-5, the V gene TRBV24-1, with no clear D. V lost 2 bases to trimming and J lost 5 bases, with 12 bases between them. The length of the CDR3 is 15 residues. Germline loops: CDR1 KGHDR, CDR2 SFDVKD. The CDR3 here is CATSDSCGLDQPQHF. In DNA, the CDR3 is TGTGCCACCAGTGATTCGTGCGGACTTGATCAGCCCCAGCATTTT.

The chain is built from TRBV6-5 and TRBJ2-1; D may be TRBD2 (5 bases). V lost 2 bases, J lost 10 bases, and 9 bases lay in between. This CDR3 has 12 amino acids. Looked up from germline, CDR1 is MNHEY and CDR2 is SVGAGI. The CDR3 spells CASSYHSGEQFF. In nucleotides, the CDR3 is TGTGCCAGCAGTTACCATTCGGGGGAGCAGTTCTTC.

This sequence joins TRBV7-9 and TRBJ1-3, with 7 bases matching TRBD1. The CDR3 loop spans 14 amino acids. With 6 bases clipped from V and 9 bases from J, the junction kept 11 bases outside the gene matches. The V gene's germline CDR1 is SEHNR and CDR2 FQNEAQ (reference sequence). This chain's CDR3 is CASSPGQPDITIYF. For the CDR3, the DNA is TGTGCCAGCAGTCCGGGACAGCCCGATATCACCATATATTTT.

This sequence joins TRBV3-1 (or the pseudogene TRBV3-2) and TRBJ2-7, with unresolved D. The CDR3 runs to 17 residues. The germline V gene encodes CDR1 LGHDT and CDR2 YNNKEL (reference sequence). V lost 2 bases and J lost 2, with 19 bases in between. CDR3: CASSQNLPGSPTYEQYF. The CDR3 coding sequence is TGTGCCAGCAGCCAAAACCTCCCCGGGTCCCCGACCTACGAGCAGTACTTC.

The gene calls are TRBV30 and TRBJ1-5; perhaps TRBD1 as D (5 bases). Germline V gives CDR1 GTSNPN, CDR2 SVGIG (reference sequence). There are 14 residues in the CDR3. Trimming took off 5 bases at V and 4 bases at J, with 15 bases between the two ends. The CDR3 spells CAWGEGRVNQPQHF. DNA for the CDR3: TGTGCCTGGGGGGAGGGGAGAGTTAATCAGCCCCAGCATTTT.

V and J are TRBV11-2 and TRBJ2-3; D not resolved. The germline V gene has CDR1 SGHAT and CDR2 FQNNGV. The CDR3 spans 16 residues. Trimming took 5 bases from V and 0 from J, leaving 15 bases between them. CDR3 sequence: CASSPPTGRSTDTQYF. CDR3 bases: TGTGCCAGCAGCCCTCCCACGGGTCGTAGCACAGATACGCAGTATTTT. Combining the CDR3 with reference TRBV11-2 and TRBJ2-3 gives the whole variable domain EAGVAQSPRYKIIEKRQSVAFWCNPISGHATLYWYQQILGQGPKLLIQFQNNGVVDDSQLPKDRFSAERLKGVDSTLKIQPAKLEDSAVYLCASSPPTGRSTDTQYFGPGTRLTVL.

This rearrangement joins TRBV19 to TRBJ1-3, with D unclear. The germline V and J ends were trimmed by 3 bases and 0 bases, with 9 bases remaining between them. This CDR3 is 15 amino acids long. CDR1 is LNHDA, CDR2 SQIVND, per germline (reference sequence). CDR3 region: CASSIVGNSGNTIYF. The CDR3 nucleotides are TGTGCCAGTAGTATCGTCGGGAACTCTGGAAACACCATATATTTT.

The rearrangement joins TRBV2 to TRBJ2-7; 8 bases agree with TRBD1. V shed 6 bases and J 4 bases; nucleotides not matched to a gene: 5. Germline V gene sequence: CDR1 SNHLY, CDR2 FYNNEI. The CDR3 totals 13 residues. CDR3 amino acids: CASRRTGIYEQYF. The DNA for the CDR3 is TGTGCCAGCAGGAGGACAGGGATATACGAGCAGTACTTC.

CDR3 loop: CASSSQGNYGYTF. The CDR3 bases are TGTGCCAGTAGCTCTCAGGGGAACTATGGCTACACCTTC. V gene TRBV19 combines with J gene TRBJ1-2, with a weak D call TRBD1 (6 bases). Germline V gene sequence: CDR1 LNHDA, CDR2 SQIVND (reference sequence). The CDR3 runs to 13 residues. Trimming pared 6 bases from V and 2 bases from J, leaving 10 bases between.

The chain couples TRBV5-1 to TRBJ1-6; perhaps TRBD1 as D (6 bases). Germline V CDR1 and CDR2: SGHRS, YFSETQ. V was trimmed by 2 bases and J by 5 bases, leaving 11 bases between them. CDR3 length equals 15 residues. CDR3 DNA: TGCGCCAGCAGCTTAAGGGGGTACGATAATTCACCCCTCCACTTT. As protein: CASSLRGYDNSPLHF.

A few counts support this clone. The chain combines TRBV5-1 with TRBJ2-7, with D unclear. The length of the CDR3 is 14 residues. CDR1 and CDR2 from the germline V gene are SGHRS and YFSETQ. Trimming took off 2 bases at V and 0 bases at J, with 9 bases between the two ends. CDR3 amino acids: CASSLDSSSYEQYF. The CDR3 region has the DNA TGCGCCAGCAGCTTAGACTCTAGCTCCTACGAGCAGTACTTC. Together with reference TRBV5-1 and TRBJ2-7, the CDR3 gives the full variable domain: KAGVTQTPRYLIKTRGQQVTLSCSPISGHRSVSWYQQTPGQGLQFLFEYFSETQRNKGNFPGRFSGRQFSNSRSEMNVSTLELGDSALYLCASSLDSSSYEQYFGPGTRLTVT.

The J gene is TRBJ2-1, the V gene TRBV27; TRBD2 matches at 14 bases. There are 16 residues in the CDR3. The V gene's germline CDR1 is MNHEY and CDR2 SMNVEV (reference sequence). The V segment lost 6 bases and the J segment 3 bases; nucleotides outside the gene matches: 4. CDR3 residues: CASSQGTSGGYNEQFF. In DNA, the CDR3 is TGTGCCAGCAGCCAAGGGACTAGCGGGGGCTACAATGAGCAGTTCTTC.

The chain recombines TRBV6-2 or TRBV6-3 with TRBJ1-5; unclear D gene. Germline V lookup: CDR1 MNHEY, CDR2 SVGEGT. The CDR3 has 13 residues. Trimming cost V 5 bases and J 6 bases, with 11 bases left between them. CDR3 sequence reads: CASSPLSGQPQHF. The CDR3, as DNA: TGTGCCAGCAGTCCCCTGAGCGGTCAGCCCCAGCATTTT.

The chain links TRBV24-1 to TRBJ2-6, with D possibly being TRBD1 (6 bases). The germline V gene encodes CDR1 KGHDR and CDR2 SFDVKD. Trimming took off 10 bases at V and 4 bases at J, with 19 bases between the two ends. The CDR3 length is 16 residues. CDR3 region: CATQDSVRSGANVLTF. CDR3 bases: TGTGCCACTCAGGACAGCGTTAGGAGCGGGGCCAACGTCCTGACTTTC.